This TCR beta chain was found in a study of blood T cell repertoires in COVID-19 (dated by TCRdb to about 2020). As for the study more broadly: The collaborator samples originated in the United States, Italy and Spain and spanned the acute and convalescent phases of COVID-19. The prospective study material was composed of cDNA or gDNA derived from T cells, B-cell-depleted T cells, or PBMCs. Deeply sampled blood TCRbeta repertoires from subjects exposed to, actively infected with, or recovered from COVID-19 were included in the dataset. A freely available public database, intended as a resource for researchers studying the immune response to SARS-CoV-2, is where the repertoires were released. The samples were drawn from two sources: the first 160 participants of the ongoing ImmuneRACE study, and 1,200 or so subjects contributed by 6 global collaborators. The sample metadata nearly always contained a de-identified subject ID, COVID-19 status, age in years and sex. HLA class I and class II types, where available, came from metadata supplied by the sample provider rather than from assay-based typing. General findings and caveats noted by the study authors: How much clinical and demographic metadata was included differed by source and by participant, and the metadata was provided uncurated.

Collaborating institutions collected whole blood in K2EDTA tubes following their own protocols. For TCRbeta analysis, collaborators shipped samples in one of three forms: frozen whole blood, isolated PBMCs, or DNA extracted from either of those sample types. For this clone: It has no known antigen specificity. No per-base quality is available; no much larger clone lies one base away.

The immunoSEQ Assay, a bias-controlled multiplex PCR, was used to amplify TCRbeta CDR3 regions from genomic DNA. Concerning the study's data processing: Nucleated cell counts per sample were estimated from amplification of reference gene primers within the assay. To quantify the absolute abundance of each unique TCRbeta CDR3 rearrangement, sequence reads were collapsed and filtered. For each sample, productive Simpson clonality was calculated as the square root of Simpson's diversity index over productive rearrangements. As stored in TCRdb, this immuneACCESS dataset retains in-frame rearrangements with V and J assigned. A fraction of the clones does not appear; measured against another copy, unresolved V genes explain less than half of the discrepancy, and the remainder lacks a known reason. That table gives V, J and clone size, and the DNA gave D and trimming. This sample lists about 170,000 clones; roughly four fifths were detected once. About 11% of the sample is taken by the ten largest.

The germline V gene supplies CDR1 MDHEN and CDR2 SYDVKM. Including the terminal cysteine and phenylalanine, the CDR3 comprises 17 residues. CDR3 DNA only is kept here, 51 bases in frame from base 1. Germline trimming amounts to 4 bases on V and 1 base on J, with 12 as the count of junction bases outside the gene matches. Sequencing was carried out using peripheral blood. This sequence originates from a man between 65 and 80 years old with active or convalescent COVID-19. The sequence joins TRBV28 to TRBJ2-7; a stretch of 8 junction bases matches TRBD2. This receptor has the CDR3 CASSSVLVTSGSYEQYF. The base sequence is TGTGCCAGCAGTTCCGTCCTAGTTACTAGCGGTTCCTACGAGCAGTACTTC.